These 29 T cell receptor beta chains were sequenced from one sample in a study of blood T cell repertoires in COVID-19. Generated by immunoSEQ multiplex PCR, the TCRdb table keeps only in-frame clones and is missing some. The data show about 150,000 clones, approximately 90% seen once. The sequenced sample consisted of peripheral blood. These receptors all stem from a man aged 55 to 70 with active or convalescent COVID-19.

This rearrangement joins TRBV19 to TRBJ1-2; D may be TRBD1 (5 bases). CDR1 and CDR2 from the germline V gene are LNHDA and SQIVND (reference sequence). The CDR3 runs 14 residues. The V gene lost 5 bases and the J gene lost 2 bases, with 12 bases spanning the gap. CDR3 amino acids: CASSWGVENYGYTF. The CDR3 bases are TGTGCCAGTAGTTGGGGGGTGGAGAACTATGGCTACACCTTC.

This chain joins TRBV10-3 and TRBJ1-2; 9 nucleotides align to TRBD1. This CDR3 comprises 14 residues. V lost 10 bases to trimming and J lost 5 bases; unmatched junction nucleotides: 11. Germline V gives CDR1 ENHRY, CDR2 SYGVKD. The CDR3 sequence is CATRDRDLGYGYTF. As DNA, the CDR3 is TGTGCCACCCGGGACAGGGATCTTGGGTATGGCTACACCTTC.

The chain has TRBV4-2 and TRBJ1-3; D call uncertain. The CDR3 has 16 residues. In germline, CDR1 is LGHNA, CDR2 YNFKEQ. Trimming took off 3 bases at V and 0 bases at J, with 12 bases between the two ends. The CDR3 nucleotides read TGTGCCAGCAGCCATTACACAGAAAGCTCTGGAAACACCATATATTTT. Its translation is CASSHYTESSGNTIYF.

V usage is TRBV15 and J usage is TRBJ1-6, with 8 bases identical to TRBD1. The CDR3 has 16 amino acids. V dropped 0 bases and J dropped 10; count of bases not matched to a gene: 8. CDR1 is LNHNV and CDR2 is YYDKDF in the germline V gene (reference sequence). The DNA for the CDR3 is TGTGCCACCAGCAGAGACGACAGGGGAAAAGGATCACCCCTCCACTTT. This translates into CATSRDDRGKGSPLHF.

The gene calls are TRBV9 and TRBJ2-2; 11 nucleotides agree with TRBD2. Germline V gene data show CDR1 as SGDLS and CDR2 as YYNGEE. V lost 3 bases, J lost 4 bases, and 8 bases stayed unmatched. The CDR3 is 17 amino acids. CDR3 in amino acids: CASSAQLAGVATGELFF. The CDR3 nucleotides read TGTGCCAGCAGCGCCCAACTAGCGGGAGTGGCCACCGGGGAGCTGTTTTTT. The full variable domain, its missing parts supplied by reference TRBV9 and TRBJ2-2, is DSGVTQTPKHLITATGQRVTLRCSPRSGDLSVYWYQQSLDQGLQFLIQYYNGEERAKGNILERFSAQQFPDLHSELNLSSLELGDSALYFCASSAQLAGVATGELFFGEGSRLTVL.

V gene TRBV3-1 (or the pseudogene TRBV3-2) combines with J gene TRBJ2-1; tentative D call: TRBD2 (7 bases). Germline-derived CDR1 and CDR2 are LGHDT and YNNKEL (reference sequence). V was pared by 4 bases and J by 3 bases, with 19 bases between. The CDR3 loop spans 17 amino acids. The CDR3 here is CASSPHLGGANYNEQFF. The CDR3 DNA is TGTGCCAGCAGCCCGCACCTTGGGGGGGCTAACTACAATGAGCAGTTCTTC.

The chain combines TRBV19 with TRBJ2-1, with a possible D match to TRBD2 (6 bases). This CDR3 has 12 residues. Germline V gene data show CDR1 as LNHDA and CDR2 as SQIVND (reference sequence). V was clipped by 3 bases and J by 15 bases, with 15 bases between them. The CDR3 region is CASSMGGFRRFF. CDR3 coding DNA: TGTGCCAGTAGTATGGGGGGATTCCGAAGGTTCTTC.

The V call is TRBV3-1 (or the pseudogene TRBV3-2), the J call TRBJ1-6; D remains ambiguous. The germline V and J ends were trimmed by 6 bases and 7 bases, with 16 bases remaining between them. The CDR3 runs to 15 residues. Per germline, CDR1 LGHDT and CDR2 YNNKEL (reference sequence). This CDR3 is CASSGERVGNSPLHF. CDR3 in DNA: TGTGCCAGCAGTGGTGAGAGGGTAGGGAATTCACCCCTCCACTTT.

This rearrangement joins TRBV2 to TRBJ1-5; D may be TRBD1 (5 bases). The germline gives CDR1 SNHLY, CDR2 FYNNEI. This CDR3 is 13 amino acids long. Trimming removed 10 bases at V and 6 bases at J, with 16 bases between. In DNA, the CDR3 is TGTGCCATGGGGGAGGGAAGAGGTCAGCCCCAGCATTTT. Translation: CAMGEGRGQPQHF.

V is TRBV12-3 or TRBV12-4 and J is TRBJ1-3; D unresolved. This CDR3 comprises 13 residues. Trimming took 2 bases from V and 4 from J, leaving 6 bases between them. This CDR3 reads CASSLMAGNTIYF. The CDR3 DNA follows: TGTGCCAGCAGTTTAATGGCCGGAAACACCATATATTTT.

The rearrangement links TRBV15 to TRBJ1-1, with a possible D match to TRBD1 (6 bases). The CDR3 is 16 residues long. Germline CDR1 LNHNV, CDR2 YYDKDF (reference sequence). V lost 1 base, J lost 0 bases, and 12 bases lay in between. The CDR3 DNA reads as TGTGCCACCAGCAGAGGTGGGACACACATGAACACTGAAGCTTTCTTT. Residues: CATSRGGTHMNTEAFF.

CDR3 protein: CASSPLGTGDSPLHF. The CDR3 DNA reads as TGTGCCAGCAGCCCTCTAGGGACAGGGGATTCACCCCTCCACTTT. The chain employs TRBV11-2 and TRBJ1-6; TRBD1 aligns across 10 bases. Germline-derived CDR1 and CDR2 are SGHAT and FQNNGV. With V trimmed by 5 bases and J by 8 bases, 6 bases remained unmatched. The CDR3 length is 15 residues.

This clone was counted once. The chain is built from TRBV6-6 and TRBJ1-4; D ambiguous. The germline gives CDR1 MNHNY, CDR2 SVGAGI (reference sequence). V lost 0 bases to trimming and J lost 0 bases, with 5 bases between them. CDR3 length: 15 residues. CDR3 DNA sequence: TGTGCCAGCAGTTACTCGACTGCAACTAATGAAAAACTGTTTTTT. Protein sequence: CASSYSTATNEKLFF.

The gene calls are TRBV7-9 and TRBJ2-2; D might be TRBD1 (5 bases). CDR3 size: 17 residues. V gave up 6 bases and J gave up 3 bases, with 20 bases separating them. Germline values: CDR1 SEHNR, CDR2 FQNEAQ (reference sequence). The CDR3 sequence is CASSPLGPVRHTGELFF. As DNA, the CDR3 is TGTGCCAGCAGTCCTTTGGGGCCGGTGAGACACACCGGGGAGCTGTTTTTT.

V usage is TRBV21-1 and J usage is TRBJ2-7; the table's D call of TRBD1 was not tested on the DNA. TRBV21-1 is designated a pseudogene. CDR3 length: 14 residues. For the CDR3, the DNA is TGTGCCAGCAGCCGGGACAGGGGGCGATACGAGCAGTACTTC. This sequence encodes CASSRDRGRYEQYF.

The chain recombines TRBV28 with TRBJ1-4; D remains unclear. Looked up from germline, CDR1 is MDHEN and CDR2 is SYDVKM. The CDR3 is 15 residues long. Between the trimmed V and J ends, which lost 3 bases and 0 bases, there was a span of 8 bases. CDR3 region: CASSFGGTTNEKLFF. CDR3 sequence (DNA): TGTGCCAGCAGTTTCGGCGGAACAACTAATGAAAAACTGTTTTTT. Using reference TRBV28 and TRBJ1-4 for the parts outside the CDR3, the full variable domain is DVKVTQSSRYLVKRTGEKVFLECVQDMDHENMFWYRQDPGLGLRLIYFSYDVKMKEKGDIPEGYSVSREKKERFSLILESASTNQTSMYLCASSFGGTTNEKLFFGSGTQLSVL.

The chain is built from TRBV4-2 and TRBJ2-1; 10 bases match TRBD2. J was trimmed by 9 bases and V by 5 bases; bases with no gene match: 10. The CDR3 loop spans 15 amino acids. The V gene's germline CDR1 is LGHNA and CDR2 YNFKEQ. CDR3 region: CASSVGTLAGTEQFF. The DNA for the CDR3 is TGTGCCAGCAGCGTCGGGACACTAGCGGGGACTGAGCAGTTCTTC.

The count of this clone is one. This chain links TRBV6-2 or TRBV6-3 with TRBJ1-1; 8 nucleotides match TRBD1. Germline V gene data show CDR1 as MNHEY and CDR2 as SVGEGT. V was pared by 6 bases and J by 7 bases, with 10 bases of the junction left unmatched. The CDR3 has 14 amino acids. CDR3 residues: CASRPDPDRVEAFF. The CDR3 region has the DNA TGTGCCAGCAGACCTGACCCGGACAGGGTTGAAGCTTTCTTT.

The chain combines TRBV6-5 with TRBJ1-5; 10 bases fit TRBD1. The CDR3 is 15 residues long. Germline V gene data show CDR1 as MNHEY and CDR2 as SVGAGI. With 6 bases clipped from V and 1 base from J, the junction kept 3 bases outside the gene matches. CDR3 in amino acids: CASRGQGMSNQPQHF. CDR3 nucleotides: TGTGCCAGCAGGGGACAGGGGATGAGCAATCAGCCCCAGCATTTT.

The CDR3 sequence is CATSPTTGIDNEQFF. CDR3 DNA sequence: TGTGCCACCAGTCCCACGACAGGGATTGACAATGAGCAGTTCTTC. This chain joins TRBV24-1 and TRBJ2-1; TRBD1 matches 7 bases. This CDR3 has 15 amino acids. Germline V lookup: CDR1 KGHDR, CDR2 SFDVKD. Unmatched junction bases numbered 9, after V lost 6 bases and J lost 5 bases.

The chain uses TRBV9 and TRBJ1-2; TRBD1 matches at 7 bases. This CDR3 is 13 amino acids long. Unmatched junction bases numbered 7, after V lost 3 bases and J lost 8 bases. The germline V gene encodes CDR1 SGDLS and CDR2 YYNGEE. The CDR3 DNA is TGTGCCAGCAGCGGTTCGACAGGGATGGGCTACACCTTC. As protein: CASSGSTGMGYTF.

The rearrangement uses TRBV5-4 and TRBJ1-2; tentatively, D is TRBD1 (5 bases). The germline CDR1 and CDR2 sequences are SGHNT and YYREEE (reference sequence). The CDR3 runs to 13 residues. V gave up 1 base and J gave up 2 bases, with 6 bases separating them. The CDR3 sequence is CASSLQGNYGYTF. In DNA form, the CDR3 reads TGTGCCAGCAGCTTGCAGGGAAACTATGGCTACACCTTC. The full variable domain, completed using reference TRBV5-4 and TRBJ1-2, is ETGVTQSPTHLIKTRGQQVTLRCSSQSGHNTVSWYQQALGQGPQFIFQYYREEENGRGNFPPRFSGLQFPNYSSELNVNALELDDSALYLCASSLQGNYGYTFGSGTRLTVV.

In nucleotides, the CDR3 is TGTGCCACCAGATCTAGCGGCAACCAAGAGACCCAGTACTTC. Its translation: CATRSSGNQETQYF. The genes are TRBV24-1 and TRBJ2-5; the match to TRBD2 covers 7 bases. V lost 7 bases to trimming and J lost 0 bases; unmatched junction nucleotides: 4. This CDR3 comprises 14 residues. Germline CDR1 KGHDR, CDR2 SFDVKD.

The table lists this clone with a few counts. The gene calls are TRBV27 and TRBJ1-1, with 7 bases lining up with TRBD1. Per germline, CDR1 MNHEY and CDR2 SMNVEV (reference sequence). V was clipped by 6 bases and J by 8 bases; unmatched bases: 6. This CDR3 contains 12 residues. The DNA of the CDR3 is TGTGCCAGCAGCATGACAGGGCGAGAAGCTTTCTTT. Translated, it gives CASSMTGREAFF.

This chain connects TRBV28 to TRBJ1-4; 9 bases are a match to TRBD1. With 4 bases clipped from V and 7 bases from J, the junction kept 10 bases outside the gene matches. The germline gives CDR1 MDHEN, CDR2 SYDVKM. The CDR3 is 16 residues long. The CDR3 sequence: CASSSQGAGLGEKLFF. CDR3 DNA sequence: TGTGCCAGCAGTTCACAGGGGGCGGGGCTAGGTGAAAAACTGTTTTTT.

The CDR3 DNA follows: TGTGCCAGCAGAAGACAGGGGAACACTGAAGCTTTCTTT. Its protein is CASRRQGNTEAFF. The V call is TRBV28, the J call TRBJ1-1, with 7 bases that match TRBD1. Trimming cost V 6 bases and J 1 base; bases outside gene matches: 2. CDR1 and CDR2 from the germline V gene are MDHEN and SYDVKM. The CDR3 spans 13 residues.

In regard to this clone: One end of the junction varies from germline; a read error may be responsible. This chain joins TRBV7-7 and TRBJ2-7, with TRBD1 matching 9 bases. Looked up from germline, CDR1 is SSHAT and CDR2 is FNYEAQ (reference sequence). The CDR3 covers 15 residues. CDR3 region: CASSYTGGLAYEQYF. For the CDR3, the DNA is TGTGCTAGCAGCTACACAGGGGGCCTCGCCTACGAGCAGTACTTC.

The V and J genes are TRBV6-5 and TRBJ2-6; D gene ambiguous. Trimming took 6 bases from V and 4 from J, leaving 13 bases between them. In germline, CDR1 is MNHEY, CDR2 SVGAGI. This CDR3 region has 15 residues. CDR3 nucleotides: TGTGCCAGCAGCTCCGGCAGAGGAGGGGCCAACGTCCTGACTTTC. This sequence encodes CASSSGRGGANVLTF.

The table lists this clone with a count of one. This chain connects TRBV3-1 (or the pseudogene TRBV3-2) to TRBJ2-3; 10 bases align to TRBD2. Germline V gene sequence: CDR1 LGHDT, CDR2 YNNKEL (reference sequence). V trimming: 4 bases; J trimming: 6 bases; junction bases outside the gene matches: 10. This CDR3 spans 16 amino acids. The CDR3, as DNA: TGTGCCAGCAGCCTCCGGACTAGCGGAAGCTCGGATACGCAGTATTTT. This sequence encodes CASSLRTSGSSDTQYF.